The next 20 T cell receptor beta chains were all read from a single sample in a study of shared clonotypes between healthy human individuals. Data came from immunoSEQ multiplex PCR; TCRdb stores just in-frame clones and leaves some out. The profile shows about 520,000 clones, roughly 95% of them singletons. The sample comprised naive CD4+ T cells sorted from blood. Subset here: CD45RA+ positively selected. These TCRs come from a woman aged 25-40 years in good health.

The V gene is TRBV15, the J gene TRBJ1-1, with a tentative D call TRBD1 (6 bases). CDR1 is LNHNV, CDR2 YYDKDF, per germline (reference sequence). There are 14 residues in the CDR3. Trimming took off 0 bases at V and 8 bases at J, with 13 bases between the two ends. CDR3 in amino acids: CATSRDPGAGEAFF. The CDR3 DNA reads TGTGCCACCAGCAGAGATCCGGGGGCTGGGGAAGCTTTCTTT.

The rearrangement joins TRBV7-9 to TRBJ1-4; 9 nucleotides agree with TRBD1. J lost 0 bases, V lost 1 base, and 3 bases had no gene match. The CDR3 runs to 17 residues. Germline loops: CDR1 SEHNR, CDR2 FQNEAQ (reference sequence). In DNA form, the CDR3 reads TGTGCCAGCAGCTTAGGACAGGGGGGCGCAACTAATGAAAAACTGTTTTTT. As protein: CASSLGQGGATNEKLFF. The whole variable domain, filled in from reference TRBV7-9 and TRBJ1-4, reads DTGVSQNPRHKITKRGQNVTFRCDPISEHNRLYWYRQTLGQGPEFLTYFQNEAQLEKSRLLSDRFSAERPKGSFSTLEIQRTEQGDSAMYLCASSLGQGGATNEKLFFGSGTQLSVL.

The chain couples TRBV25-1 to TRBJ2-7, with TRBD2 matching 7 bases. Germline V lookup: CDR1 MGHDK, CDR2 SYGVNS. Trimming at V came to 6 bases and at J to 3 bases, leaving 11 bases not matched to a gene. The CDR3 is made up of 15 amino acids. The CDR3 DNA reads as TGTGCCAGCAGGGATAGCGGGTCGAGGGTCTACGAGCAGTACTTC. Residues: CASRDSGSRVYEQYF.

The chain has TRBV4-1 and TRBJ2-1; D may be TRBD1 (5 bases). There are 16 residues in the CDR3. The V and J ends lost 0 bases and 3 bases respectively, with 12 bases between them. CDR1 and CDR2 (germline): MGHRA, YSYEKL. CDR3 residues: CASSQEGALLYNEQFF. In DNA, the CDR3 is TGCGCCAGCAGCCAAGAAGGGGCCCTCCTCTACAATGAGCAGTTCTTC.

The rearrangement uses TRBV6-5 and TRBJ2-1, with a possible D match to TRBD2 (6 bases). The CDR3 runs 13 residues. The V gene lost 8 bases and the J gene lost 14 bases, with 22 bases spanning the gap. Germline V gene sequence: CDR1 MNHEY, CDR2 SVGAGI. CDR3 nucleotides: TGTGCCAGCTGGAACTCAAATACGGGGGTTAAGTTCTTC. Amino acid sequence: CASWNSNTGVKFF.

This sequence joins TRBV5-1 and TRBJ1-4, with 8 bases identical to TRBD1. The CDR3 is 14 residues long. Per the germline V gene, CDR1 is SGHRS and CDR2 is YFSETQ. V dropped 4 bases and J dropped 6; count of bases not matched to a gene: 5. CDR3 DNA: TGCGCCAGCAGCCCGGGACAGGTGGATGAAAAACTGTTTTTT. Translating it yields CASSPGQVDEKLFF.

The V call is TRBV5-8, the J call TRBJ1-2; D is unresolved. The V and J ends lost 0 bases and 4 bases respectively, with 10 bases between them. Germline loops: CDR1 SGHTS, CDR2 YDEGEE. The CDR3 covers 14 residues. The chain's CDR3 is CASSLEVGPYGYTF. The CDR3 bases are TGTGCCAGCAGCTTGGAGGTCGGTCCCTATGGCTACACCTTC.

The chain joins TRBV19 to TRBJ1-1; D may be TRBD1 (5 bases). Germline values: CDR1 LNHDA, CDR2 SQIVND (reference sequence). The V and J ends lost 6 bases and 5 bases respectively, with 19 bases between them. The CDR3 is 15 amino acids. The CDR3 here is CASSPQVWGSTEAFF. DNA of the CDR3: TGTGCCAGTAGCCCTCAGGTGTGGGGGTCTACTGAAGCTTTCTTT.

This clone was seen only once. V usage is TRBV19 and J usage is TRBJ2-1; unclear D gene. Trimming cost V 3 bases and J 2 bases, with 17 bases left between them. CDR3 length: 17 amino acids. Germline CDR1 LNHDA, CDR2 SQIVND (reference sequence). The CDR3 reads CASSMSPPSGTYNEQFF. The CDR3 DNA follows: TGTGCCAGTAGTATGAGCCCCCCGTCAGGAACCTACAATGAGCAGTTCTTC.

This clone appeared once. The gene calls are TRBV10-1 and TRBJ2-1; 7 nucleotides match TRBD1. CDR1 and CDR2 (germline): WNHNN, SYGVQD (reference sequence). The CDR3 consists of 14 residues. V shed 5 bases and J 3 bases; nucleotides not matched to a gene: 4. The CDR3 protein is CASSTGTVYNEQFF. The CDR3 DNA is TGCGCCAGCAGTACCGGGACAGTCTACAATGAGCAGTTCTTC.

CDR3 nucleotides: TGTGCCAGTTCTGACCGTAACACTGAAGCTTTCTTT. It specifies CASSDRNTEAFF. The rearrangement joins TRBV19 to TRBJ1-1; the D is unclear. V dropped 8 bases and J dropped 2 bases, with 9 bases sitting between them. The germline V gene encodes CDR1 LNHDA and CDR2 SQIVND (reference sequence). This CDR3 comprises 12 residues.

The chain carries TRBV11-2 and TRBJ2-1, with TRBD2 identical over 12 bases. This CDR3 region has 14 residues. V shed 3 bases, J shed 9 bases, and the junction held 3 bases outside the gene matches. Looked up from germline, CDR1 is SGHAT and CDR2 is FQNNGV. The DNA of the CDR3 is TGTGCCAGCAGCTTCGGGGGACTAGCGGGTGAGCAGTTCTTC. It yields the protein CASSFGGLAGEQFF.

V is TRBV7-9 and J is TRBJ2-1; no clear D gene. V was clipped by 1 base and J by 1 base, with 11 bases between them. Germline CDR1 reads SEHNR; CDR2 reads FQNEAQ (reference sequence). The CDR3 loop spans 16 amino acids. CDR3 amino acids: CASSLVGGLSYNEQFF. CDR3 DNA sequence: TGTGCCAGCAGCTTAGTGGGCGGATTATCCTACAATGAGCAGTTCTTC.

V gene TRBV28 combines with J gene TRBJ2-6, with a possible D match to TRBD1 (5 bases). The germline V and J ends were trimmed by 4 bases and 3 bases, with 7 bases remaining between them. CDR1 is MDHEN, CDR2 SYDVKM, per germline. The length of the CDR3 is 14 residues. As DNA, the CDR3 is TGTGCCAGCAGTTCCAGGGATGGGGCCAACGTCCTGACTTTC. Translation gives CASSSRDGANVLTF.

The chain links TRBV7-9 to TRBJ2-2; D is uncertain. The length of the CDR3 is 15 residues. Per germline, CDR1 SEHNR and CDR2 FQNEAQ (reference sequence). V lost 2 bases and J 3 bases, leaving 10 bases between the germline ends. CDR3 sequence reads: CASSLKWRYTGELFF. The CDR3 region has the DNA TGTGCCAGCAGCTTAAAGTGGCGGTACACCGGGGAGCTGTTTTTT.

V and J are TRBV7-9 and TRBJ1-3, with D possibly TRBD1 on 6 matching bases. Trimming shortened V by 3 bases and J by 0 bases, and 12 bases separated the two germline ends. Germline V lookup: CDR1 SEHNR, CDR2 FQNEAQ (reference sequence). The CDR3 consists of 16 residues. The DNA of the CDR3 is TGTGCCAGCAGCTTTAGACAGGACAACTCTGGAAACACCATATATTTT. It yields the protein CASSFRQDNSGNTIYF.

CDR3: CASRLDRPIYEQYF. In nucleotides, the CDR3 is TGTGCCAGCAGGCTGGACAGACCAATTTACGAGCAGTACTTC. J is TRBJ2-5 and V is TRBV6-5; the D gene is possibly TRBD1 (6 bases). TRBJ2-7 matches the DNA end more closely, so the J call is doubtful. The germline V gene encodes CDR1 MNHEY and CDR2 SVGAGI. The CDR3 has 14 amino acids.

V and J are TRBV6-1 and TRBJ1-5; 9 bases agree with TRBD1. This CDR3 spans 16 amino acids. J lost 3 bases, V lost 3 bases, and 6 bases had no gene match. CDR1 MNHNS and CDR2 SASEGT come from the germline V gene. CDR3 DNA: TGTGCCAGCAGTGACTTCGGGACAGGGAACAATCAGCCCCAGCATTTT. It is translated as CASSDFGTGNNQPQHF.

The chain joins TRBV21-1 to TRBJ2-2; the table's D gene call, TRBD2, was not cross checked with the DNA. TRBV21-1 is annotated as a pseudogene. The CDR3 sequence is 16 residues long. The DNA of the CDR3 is TGTGCCAGCAGCCCCTGGGGTTGCGCGGGATACGGGGAGCTGTTTTTT. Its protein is CASSPWGCAGYGELFF.

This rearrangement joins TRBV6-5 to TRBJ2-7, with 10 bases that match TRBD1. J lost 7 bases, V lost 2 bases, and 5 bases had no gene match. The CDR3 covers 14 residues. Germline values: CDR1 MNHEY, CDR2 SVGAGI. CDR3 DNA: TGTGCCAGCAGTTACAAGGGGACAGGGGTAGAGCAGTACTTC. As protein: CASSYKGTGVEQYF.